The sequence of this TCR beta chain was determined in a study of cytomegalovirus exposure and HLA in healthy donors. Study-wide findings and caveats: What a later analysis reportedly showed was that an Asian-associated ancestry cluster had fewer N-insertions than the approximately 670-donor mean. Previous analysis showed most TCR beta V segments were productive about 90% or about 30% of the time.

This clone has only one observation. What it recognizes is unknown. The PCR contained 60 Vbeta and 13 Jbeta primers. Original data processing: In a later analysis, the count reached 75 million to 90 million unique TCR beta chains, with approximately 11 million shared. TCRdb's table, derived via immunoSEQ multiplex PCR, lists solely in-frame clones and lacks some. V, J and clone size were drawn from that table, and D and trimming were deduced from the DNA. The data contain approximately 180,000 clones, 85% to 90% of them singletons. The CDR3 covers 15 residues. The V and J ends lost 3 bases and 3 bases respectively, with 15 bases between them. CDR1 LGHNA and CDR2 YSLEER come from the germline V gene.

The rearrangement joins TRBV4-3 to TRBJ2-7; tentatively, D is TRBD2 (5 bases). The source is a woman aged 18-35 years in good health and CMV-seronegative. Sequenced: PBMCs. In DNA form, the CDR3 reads TGCGCCAGCAGCCAGGAGCGGAGACCGGTCTACGAGCAGTACTTC. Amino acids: CASSQERRPVYEQYF.